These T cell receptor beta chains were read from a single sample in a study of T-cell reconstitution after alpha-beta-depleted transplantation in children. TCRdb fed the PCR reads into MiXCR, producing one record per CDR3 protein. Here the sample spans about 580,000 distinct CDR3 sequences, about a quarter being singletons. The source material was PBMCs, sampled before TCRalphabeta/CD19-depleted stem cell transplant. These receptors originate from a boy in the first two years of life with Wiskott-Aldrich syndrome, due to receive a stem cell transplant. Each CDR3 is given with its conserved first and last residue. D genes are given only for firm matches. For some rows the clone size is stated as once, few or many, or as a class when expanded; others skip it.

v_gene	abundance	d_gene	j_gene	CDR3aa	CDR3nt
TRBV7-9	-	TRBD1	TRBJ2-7	CASSLGTPTGDEQYF	TGTGCCAGCAGCTTAGGTACCCCGACAGGGGACGAGCAGTACTTC
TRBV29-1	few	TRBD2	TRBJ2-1	CSVGKLAGTGDEQFF	TGCAGCGTGGGCAAACTAGCGGGTACGGGGGATGAGCAGTTCTTC
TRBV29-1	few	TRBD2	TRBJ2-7	CSVGASGRNGEQYF	TGCAGCGTTGGGGCTAGCGGGAGGAATGGCGAGCAGTACTTC
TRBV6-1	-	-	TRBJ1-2	CAGSSGTPSHYGYTF	TGTGCCGGCTCGTCCGGGACACCCTCGCACTATGGCTACACCTTC
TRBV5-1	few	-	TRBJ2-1	CASSLLGGQTGEQFF	TGCGCCAGCAGCTTATTGGGGGGGCAAACGGGTGAGCAGTTCTTC
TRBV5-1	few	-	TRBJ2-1	CASSELVGINNEQFF	TGCGCCAGCAGCGAGTTAGTGGGGATCAACAATGAGCAGTTCTTC
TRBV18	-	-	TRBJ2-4	CASSPPEGSRAIQYF	TGTGCCAGCTCACCACCGGAGGGAAGTAGGGCCATTCAGTACTTC
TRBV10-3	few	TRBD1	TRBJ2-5	CAIRSGQGEETQYF	TGTGCCATCAGATCGGGACAGGGTGAAGAGACCCAGTACTTC
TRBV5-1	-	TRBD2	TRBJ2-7	CASSLRVLGSGGMNEQYF	TGCGCCAGCAGCTTGAGGGTATTAGGGTCGGGAGGAATGAACGAGCAGTACTTC
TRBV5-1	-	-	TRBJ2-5	CASSLVGGRPQETQYF	TGCGCCAGCAGCTTGGTTGGGGGGAGGCCTCAAGAGACCCAGTACTTC
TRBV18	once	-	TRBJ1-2	CASSPPNRAYGYTF	TGTGCCAGCTCACCACCGAACAGGGCCTATGGCTACACCTTC
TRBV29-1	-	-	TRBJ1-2	CSGGPGNGYTF	TGCAGCGGGGGACCAGGGAACGGCTACACCTTC
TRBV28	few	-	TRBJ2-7	CASRVTAGYEQYF	TGTGCCAGCAGGGTTACTGCGGGATACGAGCAGTACTTC
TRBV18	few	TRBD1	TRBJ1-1	CASSPGQEGAEAFF	TGTGCCAGCTCACCAGGACAGGAAGGGGCTGAAGCTTTCTTT
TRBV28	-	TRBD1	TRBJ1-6	CASRGQGAPPLHF	TGTGCCAGCAGAGGACAGGGGGCGCCACCCCTCCACTTT
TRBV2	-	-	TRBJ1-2	CASSQTGSPGGYTF	TGTGCCAGCAGCCAAACGGGCAGTCCCGGTGGCTACACCTTC
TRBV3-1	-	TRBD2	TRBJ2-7	CASSLSSGRSSYEQYF	TGTGCCAGCAGCCTTTCTAGCGGGAGGAGCTCCTACGAGCAGTACTTC
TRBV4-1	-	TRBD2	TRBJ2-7	CASSHWRLAGSYEQYF	TGCGCCAGCAGCCATTGGAGGTTAGCGGGCTCCTACGAGCAGTACTTC
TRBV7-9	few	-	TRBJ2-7	CASSGSEQYF	TGTGCCAGCTCCGGTTCCGAGCAGTACTTC
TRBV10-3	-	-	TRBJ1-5	CAISDPDIGNQPQHF	TGTGCCATCAGTGACCCTGACATTGGCAATCAGCCCCAGCATTTT
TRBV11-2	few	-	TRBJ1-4	CASSRGTWTYTNEKLFF	TGTGCCAGCAGCCGTGGTACGTGGACGTATACTAATGAAAAACTGTTTTTT
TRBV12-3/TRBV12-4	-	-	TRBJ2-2	CASRGGATTGELFF	TGTGCCAGCAGGGGGGGCGCGACCACCGGGGAGCTGTTTTTT
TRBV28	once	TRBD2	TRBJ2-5	CAHPRTSGRSGETQYF	TGTGCCCACCCAAGGACTAGCGGTCGCTCGGGAGAGACCCAGTACTTC
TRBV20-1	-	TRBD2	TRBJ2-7	CSASPDIWAGGYEQYF	TGCAGTGCTAGCCCCGATATTTGGGCGGGAGGATACGAGCAGTACTTC
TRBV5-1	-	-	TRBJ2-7	CASSLDSRGSYEQYF	TGCGCCAGCAGCTTGGATTCGCGGGGTTCCTACGAGCAGTACTTC
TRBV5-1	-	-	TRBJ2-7	CASSLVLADYEQYF	TGCGCCAGCAGCTTGGTCCTAGCAGACTACGAGCAGTACTTC
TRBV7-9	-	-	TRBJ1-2	CASSLGTGTTGYTF	TGTGCCAGCAGCTTGGGCACAGGGACGACTGGCTACACCTTC
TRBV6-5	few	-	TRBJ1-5	CASSYSSDRNQPQHF	TGTGCCAGCAGTTACTCGTCGGACCGGAATCAGCCCCAGCATTTT
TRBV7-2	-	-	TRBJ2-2	CASRVRGTNTGELFF	TGTGCCAGCAGGGTCCGGGGGACGAACACCGGGGAGCTGTTTTTT
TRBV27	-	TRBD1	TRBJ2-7	CASSLRGTGYEQYF	TGTGCCAGCAGTTTAAGGGGGACAGGATACGAGCAGTACTTC
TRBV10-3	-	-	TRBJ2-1	CAISGASPHEQFF	TGTGCCATCAGTGGGGCTAGTCCCCATGAGCAGTTCTTC
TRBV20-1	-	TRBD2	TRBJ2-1	CRCAAGTSGISEQFF	TGCAGGTGTGCCGCCGGGACTAGCGGGATCAGTGAGCAGTTCTTC
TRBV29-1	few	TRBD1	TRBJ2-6	CSVGQSGANVLTF	TGCAGCGTGGGACAGTCTGGGGCCAACGTCCTGACTTTC
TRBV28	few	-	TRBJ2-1	CASKRRRAESYNEQFF	TGTGCCAGCAAACGGAGGAGGGCCGAGTCCTACAATGAGCAGTTCTTC
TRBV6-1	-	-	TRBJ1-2	CASTPSGQIYGYTF	TGTGCCAGCACCCCATCGGGCCAGATCTATGGCTACACCTTC
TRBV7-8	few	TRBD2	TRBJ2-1	CASSLILAGGSSYNEQFF	TGTGCCAGCAGCTTAATACTAGCGGGAGGGAGCTCCTACAATGAGCAGTTCTTC
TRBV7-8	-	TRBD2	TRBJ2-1	CASSPSTAGGPMDEQFF	TGTGCCAGCAGCCCTAGTACGGCGGGAGGGCCGATGGATGAGCAGTTCTTC
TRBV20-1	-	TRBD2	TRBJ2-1	CSASRLAGGTYNEQFF	TGCAGTGCTAGCAGACTAGCGGGGGGAACCTACAATGAGCAGTTCTTC
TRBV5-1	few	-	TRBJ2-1	CASSLVGEAYNEQFF	TGCGCCAGCAGCTTGGTTGGCGAAGCCTACAATGAGCAGTTCTTC
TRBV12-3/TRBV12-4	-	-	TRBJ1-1	CASSFIGSTEAFF	TGTGCCAGCAGTTTTATTGGGAGCACTGAAGCTTTCTTT
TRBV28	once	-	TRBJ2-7	CASSLPQSSYEQYF	TGTGCCAGCAGTTTGCCGCAGAGCTCCTACGAGCAGTACTTC
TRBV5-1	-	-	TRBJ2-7	CASSLSGPWDEQYF	TGCGCCAGCAGCTTGTCTGGGCCCTGGGACGAGCAGTACTTC
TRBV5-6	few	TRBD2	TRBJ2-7	CASSFSTSGHYEQYF	TGTGCCAGCAGCTTTAGCACTAGCGGGCACTACGAGCAGTACTTC
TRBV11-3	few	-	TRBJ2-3	CASSFGVSEDTQYF	TGTGCCAGCAGCTTCGGGGTGTCGGAAGATACGCAGTATTTT
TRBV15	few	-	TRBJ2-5	CATSNGLTAGTQYF	TGTGCCACCAGCAACGGACTCACGGCTGGGACCCAGTACTTC
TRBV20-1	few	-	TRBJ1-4	CSARRTGEKLFF	TGCAGTGCCAGACGGACGGGAGAAAAACTGTTTTTT
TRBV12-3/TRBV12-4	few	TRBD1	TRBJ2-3	CASSRLRDRASDTQYF	TGTGCCAGCAGTCGTCTCCGGGACAGGGCCTCAGATACGCAGTATTTT
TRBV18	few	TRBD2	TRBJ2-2	CASSRLAGANTGELFF	TGTGCCAGCTCACGACTAGCGGGGGCGAACACCGGGGAGCTGTTTTTT
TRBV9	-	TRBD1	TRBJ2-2	CASSPHGQGIITGELFF	TGTGCCAGCAGCCCCCACGGACAGGGGATTATAACCGGGGAGCTGTTTTTT
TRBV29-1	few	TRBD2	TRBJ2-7	CSVWAGVEQYF	TGCAGCGTTTGGGCGGGAGTCGAGCAGTACTTC
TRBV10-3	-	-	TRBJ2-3	CAISQVVLPTDTQYF	TGTGCCATCAGTCAAGTCGTGCTACCGACAGATACGCAGTATTTT
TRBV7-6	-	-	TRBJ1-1	CASSLEQQGEAFF	TGTGCCAGCAGCTTAGAGCAACAGGGCGAGGCTTTCTTT
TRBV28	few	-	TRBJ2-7	CASQGYEQYF	TGTGCCAGCCAGGGCTACGAGCAGTACTTC
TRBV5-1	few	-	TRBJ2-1	CASSLLLGGISYNEQFF	TGCGCCAGCAGCTTACTTCTCGGCGGGATCTCCTACAATGAGCAGTTCTTC
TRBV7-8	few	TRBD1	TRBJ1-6	CASSLDPGGGDYSPLHF	TGTGCCAGCAGCTTAGATCCAGGGGGTGGGGATTATTCACCCCTCCACTTT
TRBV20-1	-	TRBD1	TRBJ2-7	CSAREGTGIHEQYF	TGCAGTGCTAGAGAAGGGACAGGGATCCACGAGCAGTACTTC
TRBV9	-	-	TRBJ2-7	CASSPPRDGEQYF	TGTGCCAGCAGCCCCCCTAGGGACGGCGAGCAGTACTTC
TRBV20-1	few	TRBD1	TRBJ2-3	CSANRDREPDTQYF	TGCAGTGCGAACCGGGACAGGGAACCAGATACGCAGTATTTT
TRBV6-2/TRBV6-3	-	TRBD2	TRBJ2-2	CASSYFGLGHTGELFF	TGTGCCAGCAGTTACTTTGGACTAGGCCACACCGGGGAGCTGTTTTTT